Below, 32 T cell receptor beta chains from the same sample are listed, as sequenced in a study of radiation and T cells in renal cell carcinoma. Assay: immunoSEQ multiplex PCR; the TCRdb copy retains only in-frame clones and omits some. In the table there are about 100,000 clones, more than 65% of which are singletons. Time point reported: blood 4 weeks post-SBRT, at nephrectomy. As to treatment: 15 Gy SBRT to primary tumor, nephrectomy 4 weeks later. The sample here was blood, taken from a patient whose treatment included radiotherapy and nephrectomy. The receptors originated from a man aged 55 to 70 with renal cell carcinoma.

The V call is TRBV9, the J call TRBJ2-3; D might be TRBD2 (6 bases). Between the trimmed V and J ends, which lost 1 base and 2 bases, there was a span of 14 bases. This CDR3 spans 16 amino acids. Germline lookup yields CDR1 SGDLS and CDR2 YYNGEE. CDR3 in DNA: TGTGCCAGCAGCGTACTCTTAGCGGAGCCCACAGATACGCAGTATTTT. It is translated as CASSVLLAEPTDTQYF.

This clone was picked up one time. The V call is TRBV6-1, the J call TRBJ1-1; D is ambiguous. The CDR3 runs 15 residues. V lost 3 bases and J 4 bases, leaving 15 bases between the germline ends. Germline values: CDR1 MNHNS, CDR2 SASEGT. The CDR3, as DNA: TGTGCCAGCAGTGAGAATTTCGGGTTCGGCACTGAAGCTTTCTTT. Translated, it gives CASSENFGFGTEAFF.

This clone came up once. The CDR3 spells CASSARTGGEDTQYF. The CDR3 DNA reads TGTGCCAGCAGCGCTAGGACAGGGGGCGAGGATACGCAGTATTTT. The chain links TRBV7-9 to TRBJ2-3; the match to TRBD1 covers 11 bases. Losses at the gene ends were 5 bases for V and 6 bases for J; bases not matched to a gene: 7. Germline CDR1 and CDR2: SEHNR and FQNEAQ (reference sequence). This CDR3 region has 15 residues.

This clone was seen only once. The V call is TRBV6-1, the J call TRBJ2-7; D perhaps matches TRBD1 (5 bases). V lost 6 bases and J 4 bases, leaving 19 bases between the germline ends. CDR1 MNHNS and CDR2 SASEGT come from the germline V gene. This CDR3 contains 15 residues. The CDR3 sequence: CASRMDTRGDYEQYF. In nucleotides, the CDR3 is TGTGCCAGCAGAATGGACACCCGCGGCGATTACGAGCAGTACTTC.

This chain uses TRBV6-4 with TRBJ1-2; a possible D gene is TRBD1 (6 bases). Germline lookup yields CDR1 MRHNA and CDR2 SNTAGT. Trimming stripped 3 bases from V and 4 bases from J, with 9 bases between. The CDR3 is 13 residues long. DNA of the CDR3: TGTGCCAGCAGTGAGGTGACAGGCTATGGCTACACCTTC. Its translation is CASSEVTGYGYTF.

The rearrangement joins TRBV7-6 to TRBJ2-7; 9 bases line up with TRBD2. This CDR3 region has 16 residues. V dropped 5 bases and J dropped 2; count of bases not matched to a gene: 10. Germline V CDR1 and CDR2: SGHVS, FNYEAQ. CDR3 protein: CASSPSGASGTYEQYF. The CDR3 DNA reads TGTGCCAGCAGCCCCTCGGGAGCTAGCGGGACCTACGAGCAGTACTTC.

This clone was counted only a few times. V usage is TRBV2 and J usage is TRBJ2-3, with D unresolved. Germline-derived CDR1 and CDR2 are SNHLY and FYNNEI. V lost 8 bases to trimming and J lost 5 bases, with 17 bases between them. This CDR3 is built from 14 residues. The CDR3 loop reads CASALDWAIDTQYF. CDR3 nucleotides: TGTGCCAGCGCTCTAGACTGGGCCATAGATACGCAGTATTTT. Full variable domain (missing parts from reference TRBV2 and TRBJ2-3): EPEVTQTPSHQVTQMGQEVILRCVPISNHLYFYWYRQILGQKVEFLVSFYNNEISEKSEIFDDQFSVERPDGSNFTLKIRSTKLEDSAMYFCASALDWAIDTQYFGPGTRLTVL.

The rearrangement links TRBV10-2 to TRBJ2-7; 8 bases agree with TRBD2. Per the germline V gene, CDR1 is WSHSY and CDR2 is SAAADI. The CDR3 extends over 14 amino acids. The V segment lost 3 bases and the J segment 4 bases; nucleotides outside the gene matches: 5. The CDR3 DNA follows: TGCGCCAGCAGTGACCTAGCGGGCCCATACGAGCAGTACTTC. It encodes CASSDLAGPYEQYF.

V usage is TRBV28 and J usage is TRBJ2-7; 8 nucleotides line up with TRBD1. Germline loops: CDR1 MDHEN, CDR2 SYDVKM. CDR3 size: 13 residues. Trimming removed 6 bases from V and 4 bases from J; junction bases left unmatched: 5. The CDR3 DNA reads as TGTGCCAGCAGCCAAAACAGGGGGTACGAGCAGTACTTC. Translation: CASSQNRGYEQYF.

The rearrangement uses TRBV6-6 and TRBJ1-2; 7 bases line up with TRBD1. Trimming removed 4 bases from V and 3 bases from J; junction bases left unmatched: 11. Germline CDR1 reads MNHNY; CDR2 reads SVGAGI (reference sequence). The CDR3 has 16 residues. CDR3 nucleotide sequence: TGTGCCAGCAGTTCCCCGGGACAGAAGGGCCACTATGGCTACACCTTC. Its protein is CASSSPGQKGHYGYTF.

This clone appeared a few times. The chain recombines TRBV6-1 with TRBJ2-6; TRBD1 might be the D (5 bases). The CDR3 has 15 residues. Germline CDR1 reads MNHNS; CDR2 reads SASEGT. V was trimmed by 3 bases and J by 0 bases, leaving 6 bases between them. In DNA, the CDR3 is TGTGCCAGCAGTGAGACAGTCTCTGGGGCCAACGTCCTGACTTTC. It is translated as CASSETVSGANVLTF.

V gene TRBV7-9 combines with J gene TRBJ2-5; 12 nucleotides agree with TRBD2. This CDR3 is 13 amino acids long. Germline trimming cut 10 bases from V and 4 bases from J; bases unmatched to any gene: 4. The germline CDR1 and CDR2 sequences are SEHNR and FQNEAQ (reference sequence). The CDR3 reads CATEGLAGETQYF. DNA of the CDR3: TGTGCCACCGAGGGACTAGCGGGAGAGACCCAGTACTTC.

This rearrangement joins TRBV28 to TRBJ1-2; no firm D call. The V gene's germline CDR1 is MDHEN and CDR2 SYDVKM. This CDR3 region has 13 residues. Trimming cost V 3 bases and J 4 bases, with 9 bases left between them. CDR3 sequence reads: CASSFGEGYGYTF. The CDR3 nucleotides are TGTGCCAGCAGTTTTGGGGAGGGCTATGGCTACACCTTC.

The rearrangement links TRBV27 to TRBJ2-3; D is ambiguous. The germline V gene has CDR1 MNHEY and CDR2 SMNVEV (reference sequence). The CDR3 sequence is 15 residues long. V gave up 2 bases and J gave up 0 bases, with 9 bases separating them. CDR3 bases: TGTGCCAGCAGTTTAGTACCGACTAGCACAGATACGCAGTATTTT. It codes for CASSLVPTSTDTQYF.

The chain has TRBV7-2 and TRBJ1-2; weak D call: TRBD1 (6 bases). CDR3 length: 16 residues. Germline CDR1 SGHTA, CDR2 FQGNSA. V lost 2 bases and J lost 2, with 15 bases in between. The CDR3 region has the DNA TGTGCCAGCAGCTTAACCGGCTTAGGGGGGAACTATGGCTACACCTTC. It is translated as CASSLTGLGGNYGYTF.

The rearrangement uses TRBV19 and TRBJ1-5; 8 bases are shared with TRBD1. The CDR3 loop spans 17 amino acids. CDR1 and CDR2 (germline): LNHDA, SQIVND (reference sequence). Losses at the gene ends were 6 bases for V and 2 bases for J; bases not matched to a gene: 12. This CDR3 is CASRVGRGLVGNQPQHF. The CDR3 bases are TGTGCCAGTAGGGTAGGCAGGGGGCTGGTGGGCAATCAGCCCCAGCATTTT.

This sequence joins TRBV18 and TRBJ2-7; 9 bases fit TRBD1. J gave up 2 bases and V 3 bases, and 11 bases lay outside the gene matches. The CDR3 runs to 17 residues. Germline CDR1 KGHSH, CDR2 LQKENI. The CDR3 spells CASSPVGGDRVPYEQYF. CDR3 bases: TGTGCCAGCTCACCTGTAGGTGGGGACAGGGTCCCCTACGAGCAGTACTTC.

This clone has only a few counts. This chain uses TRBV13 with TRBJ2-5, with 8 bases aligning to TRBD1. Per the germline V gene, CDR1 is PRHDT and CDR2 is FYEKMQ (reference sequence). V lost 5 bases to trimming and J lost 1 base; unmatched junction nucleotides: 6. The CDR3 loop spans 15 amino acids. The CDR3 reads CASSARGQGQETQYF. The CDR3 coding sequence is TGTGCCAGCAGCGCACGAGGACAGGGCCAAGAGACCCAGTACTTC. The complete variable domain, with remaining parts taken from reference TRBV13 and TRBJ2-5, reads AAGVIQSPRHLIKEKRETATLKCYPIPRHDTVYWYQQGPGQDPQFLISFYEKMQSDKGSIPDRFSAQQFSDYHSELNMSSLELGDSALYFCASSARGQGQETQYFGPGTRLLVL.

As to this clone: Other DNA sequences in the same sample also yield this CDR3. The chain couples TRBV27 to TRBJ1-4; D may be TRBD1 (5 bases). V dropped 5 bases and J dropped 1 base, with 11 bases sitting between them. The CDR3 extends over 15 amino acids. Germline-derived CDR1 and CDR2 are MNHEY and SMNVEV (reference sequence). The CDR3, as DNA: TGTGCCAGCAGTCTTCGTGGGGGAACTAATGAAAAACTGTTTTTT. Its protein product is CASSLRGGTNEKLFF. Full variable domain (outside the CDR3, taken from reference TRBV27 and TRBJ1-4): EAQVTQNPRYLITVTGKKLTVTCSQNMNHEYMSWYRQDPGLGLRQIYYSMNVEVTDKGDVPEGYKVSRKEKRNFPLILESPSPNQTSLYFCASSLRGGTNEKLFFGSGTQLSVL.

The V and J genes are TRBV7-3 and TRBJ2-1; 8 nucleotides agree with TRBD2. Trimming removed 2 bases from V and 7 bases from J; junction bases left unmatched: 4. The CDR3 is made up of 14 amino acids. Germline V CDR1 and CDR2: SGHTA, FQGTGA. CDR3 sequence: CASSLAGGGNEQFF. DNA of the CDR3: TGTGCCAGCAGCTTAGCGGGAGGAGGTAATGAGCAGTTCTTC.

The chain's CDR3 is CASSIGGGSYNEQFF. The CDR3, as DNA: TGTGCCAGTAGTATCGGCGGAGGCTCCTACAATGAGCAGTTCTTC. The V gene is TRBV19, the J gene TRBJ2-1; possibly TRBD2 for D (5 bases). The CDR3 has 15 amino acids. V was shortened by 3 bases and J by 0 bases, with 9 bases between the two germline ends. Germline V lookup: CDR1 LNHDA, CDR2 SQIVND (reference sequence).

CDR3 sequence: CASSQARIPGGTQYF. CDR3 bases: TGCGCCAGCAGCCAGGCCCGGATACCTGGTGGGACCCAGTACTTC. The chain joins TRBV4-3 to TRBJ2-5; D is unresolved. Germline CDR1 LGHNA, CDR2 YSLEER. The CDR3 is 15 residues long. Trimming removed 3 bases at V and 7 bases at J, with 18 bases between.

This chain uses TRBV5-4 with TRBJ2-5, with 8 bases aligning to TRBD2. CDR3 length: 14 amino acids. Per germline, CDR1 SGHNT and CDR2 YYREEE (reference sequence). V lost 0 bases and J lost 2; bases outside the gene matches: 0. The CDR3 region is CASSLAGGQETQYF. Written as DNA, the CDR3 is TGTGCCAGCAGCTTGGCGGGGGGGCAAGAGACCCAGTACTTC.

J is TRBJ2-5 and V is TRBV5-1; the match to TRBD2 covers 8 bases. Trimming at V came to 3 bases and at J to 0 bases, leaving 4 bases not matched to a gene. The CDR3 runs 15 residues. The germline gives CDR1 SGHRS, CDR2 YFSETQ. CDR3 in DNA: TGCGCCAGCAGCTCCCTAGCGGGTAACCAAGAGACCCAGTACTTC. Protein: CASSSLAGNQETQYF.

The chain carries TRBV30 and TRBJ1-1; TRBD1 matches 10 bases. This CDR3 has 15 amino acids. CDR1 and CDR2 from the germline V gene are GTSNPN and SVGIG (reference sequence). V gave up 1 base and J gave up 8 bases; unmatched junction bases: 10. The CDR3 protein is CAWSDGDRGLVEAFF. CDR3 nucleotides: TGTGCCTGGAGTGATGGGGACAGGGGATTGGTAGAAGCTTTCTTT.

CDR3 sequence (DNA): TGTGCCAGTCTAGGTGGTTATACCTATGGCTACACCTTC. Translated: CASLGGYTYGYTF. The chain links TRBV28 to TRBJ1-2; D is unclear. Germline CDR1 and CDR2: MDHEN and SYDVKM. The length of the CDR3 is 13 residues. V was cut by 9 bases and J by 4 bases, with 15 bases left in between.

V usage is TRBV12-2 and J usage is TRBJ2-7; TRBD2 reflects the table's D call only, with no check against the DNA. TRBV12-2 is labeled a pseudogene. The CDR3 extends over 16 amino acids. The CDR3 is CASRLGLAGEPYEQYF. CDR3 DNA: TGTGCAAGTCGCTTGGGACTAGCGGGAGAGCCCTACGAGCAGTACTTC.

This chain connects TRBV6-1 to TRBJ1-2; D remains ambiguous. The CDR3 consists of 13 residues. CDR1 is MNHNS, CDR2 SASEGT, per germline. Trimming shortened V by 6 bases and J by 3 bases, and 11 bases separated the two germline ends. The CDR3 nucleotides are TGTGCCAGCAGCAAGACAATCGACTATGGCTACACCTTC. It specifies CASSKTIDYGYTF.

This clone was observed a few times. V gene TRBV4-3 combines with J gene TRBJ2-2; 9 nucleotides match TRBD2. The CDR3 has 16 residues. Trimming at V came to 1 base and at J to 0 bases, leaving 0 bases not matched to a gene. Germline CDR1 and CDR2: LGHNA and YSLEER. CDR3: CASSQGGRANTGELFF. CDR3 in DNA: TGCGCCAGCAGCCAAGGCGGGAGGGCGAACACCGGGGAGCTGTTTTTT.

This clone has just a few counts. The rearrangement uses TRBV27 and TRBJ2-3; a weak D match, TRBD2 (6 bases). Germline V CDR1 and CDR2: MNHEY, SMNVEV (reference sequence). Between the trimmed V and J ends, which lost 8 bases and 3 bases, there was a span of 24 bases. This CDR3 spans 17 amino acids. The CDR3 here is CASPTLTSGEGTDTQYF. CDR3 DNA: TGTGCCAGCCCAACCCTCACATCGGGAGAAGGGACAGATACGCAGTATTTT.

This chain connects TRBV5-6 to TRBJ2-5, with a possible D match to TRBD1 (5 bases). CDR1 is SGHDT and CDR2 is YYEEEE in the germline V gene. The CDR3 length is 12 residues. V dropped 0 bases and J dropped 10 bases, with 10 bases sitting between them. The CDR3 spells CASSLATGDQYF. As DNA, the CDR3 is TGTGCCAGCAGCTTGGCCACAGGTGACCAGTACTTC.

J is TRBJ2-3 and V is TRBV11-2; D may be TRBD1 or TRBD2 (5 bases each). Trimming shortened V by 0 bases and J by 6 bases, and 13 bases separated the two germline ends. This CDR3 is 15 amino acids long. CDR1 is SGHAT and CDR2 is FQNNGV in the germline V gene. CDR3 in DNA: TGTGCCAGCAGCTTAGATTTAGGGACGAGGGATACGCAGTATTTT. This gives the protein CASSLDLGTRDTQYF.